This T cell receptor beta chain was observed in a study of T-cell memory formation after mild COVID-19. Germline assignment: CDR1 MNHEY and CDR2 SMNVEV (reference sequence). The CDR3 spans 13 residues. Trimming removed 1 base at V and 4 bases at J, with 7 bases between. TCRdb re-analysed the 5' RACE reads in MiXCR, keeping a single row per CDR3 protein. The sample has 150,000 to 200,000 distinct CDR3 sequences; 13% to 15% are singletons. This clonotype was seen a few times. Its antigen is unidentified. Whole-study findings and limits: CD4/CD8 balance characterized clones contracting day 15 to 85, and CD4+ skew characterized later expanders. Confirmation was lacking for SARS-CoV-2 specificity of second-wave clones that peaked on day 37. CD4+ clones that contracted lay mainly in CM and EM; CD8+ ones lay in EMRA. The finding that pre-infection memory included some responding clones suggested that cross-reactive memory joined.

The TCR originated in an adult woman who had mild COVID-19 (a few samples of this study predate the infection). Cell type and time point are not known. The sample consisted of PBMCs or a T cell subset sorted from them (not recorded which). This sequence joins TRBV27 and TRBJ1-1; D unresolved. The CDR3 DNA follows: TGTGCCAGCAGTTTATTTGGGTTCACTGAAGCTTTCTTT. Translation gives CASSLFGFTEAFF.